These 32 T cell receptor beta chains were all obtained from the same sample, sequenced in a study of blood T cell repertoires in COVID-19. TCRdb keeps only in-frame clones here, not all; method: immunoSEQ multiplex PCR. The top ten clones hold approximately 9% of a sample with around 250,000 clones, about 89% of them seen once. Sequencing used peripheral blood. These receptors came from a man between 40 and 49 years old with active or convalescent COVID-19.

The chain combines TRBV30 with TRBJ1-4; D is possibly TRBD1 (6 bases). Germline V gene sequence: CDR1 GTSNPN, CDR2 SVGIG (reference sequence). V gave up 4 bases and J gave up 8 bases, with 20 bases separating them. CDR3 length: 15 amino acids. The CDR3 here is CAWTGPSRGGEKLFF. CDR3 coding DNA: TGTGCCTGGACCGGTCCCTCCAGGGGCGGGGAAAAACTGTTTTTT. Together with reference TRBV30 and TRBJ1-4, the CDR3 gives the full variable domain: SQTIHQWPATLVQPVGSPLSLECTVEGTSNPNLYWYRQAAGRGLQLLFYSVGIGQISSEVPQNLSASRPQDRQFILSSKKLLLSDSGFYLCAWTGPSRGGEKLFFGSGTQLSVL.

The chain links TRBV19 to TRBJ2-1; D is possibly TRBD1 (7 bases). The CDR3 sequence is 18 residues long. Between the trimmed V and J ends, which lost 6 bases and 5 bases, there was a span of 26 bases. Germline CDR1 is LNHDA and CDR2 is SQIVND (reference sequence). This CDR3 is CASRTGHLLAILDNEQFF. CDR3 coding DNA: TGTGCCAGTAGGACAGGGCATTTACTAGCTATTTTAGACAATGAGCAGTTCTTC.

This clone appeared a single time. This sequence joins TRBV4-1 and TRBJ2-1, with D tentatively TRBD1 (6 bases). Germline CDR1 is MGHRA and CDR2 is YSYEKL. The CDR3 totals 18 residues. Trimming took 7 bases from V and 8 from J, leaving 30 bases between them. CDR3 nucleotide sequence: TGCGCCAGCAACACCGGGACACCCGGACGGGCGACGAGCTATGAGCAGTTCTTC. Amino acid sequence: CASNTGTPGRATSYEQFF.

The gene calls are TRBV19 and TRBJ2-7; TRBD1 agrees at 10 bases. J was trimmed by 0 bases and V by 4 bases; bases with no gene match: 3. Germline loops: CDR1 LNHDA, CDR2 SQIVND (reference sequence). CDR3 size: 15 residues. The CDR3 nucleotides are TGTGCCAGTAGTAAACGGGACAGGGGCTCCTACGAGCAGTACTTC. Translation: CASSKRDRGSYEQYF.

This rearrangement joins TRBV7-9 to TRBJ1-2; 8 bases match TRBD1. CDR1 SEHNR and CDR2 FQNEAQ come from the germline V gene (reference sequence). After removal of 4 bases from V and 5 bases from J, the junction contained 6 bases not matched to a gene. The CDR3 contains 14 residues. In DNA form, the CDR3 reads TGTGCCAGCAGCTCCGGGACAGGAGGTTATGGCTACACCTTC. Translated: CASSSGTGGYGYTF.

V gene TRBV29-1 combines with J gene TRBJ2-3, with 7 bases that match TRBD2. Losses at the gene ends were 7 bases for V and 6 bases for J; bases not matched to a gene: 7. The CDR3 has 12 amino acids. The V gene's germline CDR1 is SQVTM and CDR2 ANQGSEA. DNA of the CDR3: TGCAGCGGCGCTAGCGGACCTGATACGCAGTATTTT. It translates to CSGASGPDTQYF.

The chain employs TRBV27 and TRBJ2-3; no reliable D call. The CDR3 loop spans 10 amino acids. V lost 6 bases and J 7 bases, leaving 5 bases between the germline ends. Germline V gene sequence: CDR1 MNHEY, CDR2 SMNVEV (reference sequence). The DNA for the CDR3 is TGTGCCAGCAGCAACTATACGCAGTATTTT. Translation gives CASSNYTQYF.

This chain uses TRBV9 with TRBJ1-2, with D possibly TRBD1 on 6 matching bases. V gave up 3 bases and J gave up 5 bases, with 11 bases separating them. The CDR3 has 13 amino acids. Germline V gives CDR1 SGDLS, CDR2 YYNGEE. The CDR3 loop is CASSEADRYGYTF. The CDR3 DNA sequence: TGTGCCAGCAGCGAGGCGGACAGATATGGCTACACCTTC.

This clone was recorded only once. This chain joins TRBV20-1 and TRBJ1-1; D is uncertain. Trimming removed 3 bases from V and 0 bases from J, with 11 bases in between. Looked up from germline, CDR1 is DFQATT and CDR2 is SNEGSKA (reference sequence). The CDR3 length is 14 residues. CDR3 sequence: CSASSGKVNTEAFF. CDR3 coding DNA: TGCAGTGCTAGTTCCGGTAAAGTGAACACTGAAGCTTTCTTT.

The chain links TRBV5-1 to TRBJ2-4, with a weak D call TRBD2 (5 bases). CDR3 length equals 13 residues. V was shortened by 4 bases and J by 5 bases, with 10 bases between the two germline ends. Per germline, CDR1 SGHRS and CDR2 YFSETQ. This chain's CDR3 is CASSPPRENIQYF. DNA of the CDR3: TGCGCCAGCAGCCCCCCGAGGGAAAACATTCAGTACTTC. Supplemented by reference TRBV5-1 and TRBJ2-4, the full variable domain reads KAGVTQTPRYLIKTRGQQVTLSCSPISGHRSVSWYQQTPGQGLQFLFEYFSETQRNKGNFPGRFSGRQFSNSRSEMNVSTLELGDSALYLCASSPPRENIQYFGAGTRLSVL.

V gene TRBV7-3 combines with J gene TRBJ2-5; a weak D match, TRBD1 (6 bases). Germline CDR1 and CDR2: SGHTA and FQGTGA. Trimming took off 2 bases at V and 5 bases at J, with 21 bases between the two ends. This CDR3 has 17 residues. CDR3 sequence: CASSLGEGDTLGETQYF. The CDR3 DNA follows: TGTGCCAGCAGCTTAGGTGAAGGGGACACCCTCGGGGAGACCCAGTACTTC. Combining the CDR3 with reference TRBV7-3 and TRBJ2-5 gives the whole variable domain GAGVSQTPSNKVTEKGKYVELRCDPISGHTALYWYRQSLGQGPEFLIYFQGTGAADDSGLPNDRFFAVRPEGSVSTLKIQRTERGDSAVYLCASSLGEGDTLGETQYFGPGTRLLVL.

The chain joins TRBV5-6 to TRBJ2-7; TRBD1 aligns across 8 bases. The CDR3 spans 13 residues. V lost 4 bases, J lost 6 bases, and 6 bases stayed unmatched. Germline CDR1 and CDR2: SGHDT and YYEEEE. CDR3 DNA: TGTGCCAGCAGCCCCCGGACAGGGCGCGAGCAGTACTTC. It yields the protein CASSPRTGREQYF. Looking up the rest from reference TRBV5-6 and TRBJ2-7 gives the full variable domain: DAGVTQSPTHLIKTRGQQVTLRCSPKSGHDTVSWYQQALGQGPQFIFQYYEEEERQRGNFPDRFSGHQFPNYSSELNVNALLLGDSALYLCASSPRTGREQYFGPGTRLTVT.

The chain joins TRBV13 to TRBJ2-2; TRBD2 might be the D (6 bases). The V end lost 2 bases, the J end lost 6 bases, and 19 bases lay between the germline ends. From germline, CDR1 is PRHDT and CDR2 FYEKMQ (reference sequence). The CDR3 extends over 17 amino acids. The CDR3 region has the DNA TGTGCCAGCAGCTTACTCTTGGCAGGGAGGTCGGCCGGGGAGCTGTTTTTT. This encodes CASSLLLAGRSAGELFF. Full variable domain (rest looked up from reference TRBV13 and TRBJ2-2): AAGVIQSPRHLIKEKRETATLKCYPIPRHDTVYWYQQGPGQDPQFLISFYEKMQSDKGSIPDRFSAQQFSDYHSELNMSSLELGDSALYFCASSLLLAGRSAGELFFGEGSRLTVL.

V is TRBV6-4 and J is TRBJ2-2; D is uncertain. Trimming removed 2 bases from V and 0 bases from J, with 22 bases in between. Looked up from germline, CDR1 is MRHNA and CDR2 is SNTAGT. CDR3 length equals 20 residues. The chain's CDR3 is CASSDLHSLFGRSNTGELFF. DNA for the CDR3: TGTGCCAGCAGTGACCTCCACTCCTTGTTCGGTAGATCGAACACCGGGGAGCTGTTTTTT.

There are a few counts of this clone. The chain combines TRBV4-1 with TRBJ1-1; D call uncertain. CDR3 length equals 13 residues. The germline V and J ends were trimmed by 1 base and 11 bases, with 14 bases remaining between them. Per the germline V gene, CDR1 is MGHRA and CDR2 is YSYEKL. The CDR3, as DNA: TGCGCCAGCAGCCAAGCCGAGGCGGGGATCGCTTTCTTT. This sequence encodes CASSQAEAGIAFF.

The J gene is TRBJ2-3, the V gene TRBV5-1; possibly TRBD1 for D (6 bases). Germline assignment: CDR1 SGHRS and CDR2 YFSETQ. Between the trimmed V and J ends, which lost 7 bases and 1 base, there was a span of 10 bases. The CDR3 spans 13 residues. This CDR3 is CASGQLGTDTQYF. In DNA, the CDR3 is TGCGCCAGCGGACAGTTAGGCACAGATACGCAGTATTTT.

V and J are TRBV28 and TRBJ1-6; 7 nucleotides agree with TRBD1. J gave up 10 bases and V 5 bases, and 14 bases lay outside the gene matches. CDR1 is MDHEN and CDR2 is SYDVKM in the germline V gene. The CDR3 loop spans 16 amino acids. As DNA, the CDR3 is TGTGCCAGCAGTACAGCGACAGGGAAAGGTGGGTCACCCCTCCACTTT. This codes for CASSTATGKGGSPLHF.

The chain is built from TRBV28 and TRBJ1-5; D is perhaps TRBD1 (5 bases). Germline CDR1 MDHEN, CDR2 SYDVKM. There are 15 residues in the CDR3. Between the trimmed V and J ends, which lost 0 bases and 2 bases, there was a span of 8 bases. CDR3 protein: CASSLWGGGNQPQHF. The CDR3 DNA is TGTGCCAGCAGTTTATGGGGAGGGGGCAATCAGCCCCAGCATTTT.

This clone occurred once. The CDR3 bases are TGTGCCAGCAGTTCCCCCCGGGTTAACTATGGCTACACCTTC. Translating it yields CASSSPRVNYGYTF. The chain uses TRBV28 and TRBJ1-2; D call uncertain. Looked up from germline, CDR1 is MDHEN and CDR2 is SYDVKM. V was clipped by 4 bases and J by 1 base, with 10 bases between them. The CDR3 totals 14 residues.

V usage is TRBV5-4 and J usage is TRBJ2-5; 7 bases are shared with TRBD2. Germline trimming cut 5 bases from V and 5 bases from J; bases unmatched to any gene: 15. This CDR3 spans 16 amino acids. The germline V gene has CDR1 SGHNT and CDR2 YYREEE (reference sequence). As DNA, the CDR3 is TGTGCCAGCAGTACCAGTAGTGCGGGAGTGATGGAGACCCAGTACTTC. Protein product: CASSTSSAGVMETQYF. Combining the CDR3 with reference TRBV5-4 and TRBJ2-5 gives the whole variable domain ETGVTQSPTHLIKTRGQQVTLRCSSQSGHNTVSWYQQALGQGPQFIFQYYREEENGRGNFPPRFSGLQFPNYSSELNVNALELDDSALYLCASSTSSAGVMETQYFGPGTRLLVL.

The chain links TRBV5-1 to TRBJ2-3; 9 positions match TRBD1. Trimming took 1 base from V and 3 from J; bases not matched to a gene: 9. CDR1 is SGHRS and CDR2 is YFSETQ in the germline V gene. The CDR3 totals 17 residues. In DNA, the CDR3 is TGCGCCAGCAGCTTGTATTGGACAGGGGAGACAACAGATACGCAGTATTTT. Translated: CASSLYWTGETTDTQYF.

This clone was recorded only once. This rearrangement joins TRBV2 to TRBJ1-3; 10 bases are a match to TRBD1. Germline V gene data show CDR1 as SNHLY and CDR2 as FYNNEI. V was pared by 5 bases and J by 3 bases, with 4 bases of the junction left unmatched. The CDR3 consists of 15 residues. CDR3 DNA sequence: TGTGCCAGCAGTCTGGACAGGGGGGTTGGAAACACCATATATTTT. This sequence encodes CASSLDRGVGNTIYF. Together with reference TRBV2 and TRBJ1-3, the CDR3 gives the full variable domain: EPEVTQTPSHQVTQMGQEVILRCVPISNHLYFYWYRQILGQKVEFLVSFYNNEISEKSEIFDDQFSVERPDGSNFTLKIRSTKLEDSAMYFCASSLDRGVGNTIYFGEGSWLTVV.

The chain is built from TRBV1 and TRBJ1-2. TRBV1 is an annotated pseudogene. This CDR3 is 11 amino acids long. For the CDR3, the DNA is TGCACCAGCAGCCGCGGCCGTAGCTACACCTTC. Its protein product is CTSSRGRSYTF.

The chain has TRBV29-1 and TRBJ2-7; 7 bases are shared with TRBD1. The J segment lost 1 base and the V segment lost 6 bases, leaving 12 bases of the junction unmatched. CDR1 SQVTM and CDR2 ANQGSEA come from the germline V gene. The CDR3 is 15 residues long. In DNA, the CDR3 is TGCAGCGTATGGGGGAACAGGGGCGATTCCTACGAGCAGTACTTC. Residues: CSVWGNRGDSYEQYF.

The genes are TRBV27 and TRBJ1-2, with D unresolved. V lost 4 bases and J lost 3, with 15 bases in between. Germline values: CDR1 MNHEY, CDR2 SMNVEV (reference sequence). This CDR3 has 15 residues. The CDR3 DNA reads TGTGCCAGCAGTTCTATTTTCTTTCAGGACTATGGCTACACCTTC. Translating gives CASSSIFFQDYGYTF.

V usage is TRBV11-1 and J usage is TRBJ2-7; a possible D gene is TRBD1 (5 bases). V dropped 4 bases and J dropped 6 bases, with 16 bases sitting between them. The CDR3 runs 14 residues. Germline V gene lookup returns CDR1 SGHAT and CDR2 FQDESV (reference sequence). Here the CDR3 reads CASSSRAVAGEQYF. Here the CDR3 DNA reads TGTGCCAGCAGCTCCAGGGCCGTGGCCGGCGAGCAGTACTTC.

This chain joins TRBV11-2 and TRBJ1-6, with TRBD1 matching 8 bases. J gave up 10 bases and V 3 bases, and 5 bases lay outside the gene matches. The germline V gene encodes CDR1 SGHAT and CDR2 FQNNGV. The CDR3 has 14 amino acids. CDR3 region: CASSFWDRRSPLHF. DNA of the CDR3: TGTGCCAGCAGCTTTTGGGACAGGAGGTCACCCCTCCACTTT.

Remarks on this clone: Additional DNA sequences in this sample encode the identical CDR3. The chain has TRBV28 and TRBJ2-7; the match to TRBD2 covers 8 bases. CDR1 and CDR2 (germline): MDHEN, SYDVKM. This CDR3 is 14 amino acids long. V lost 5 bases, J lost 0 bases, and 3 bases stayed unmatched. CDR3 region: CASSRGGSSYEQYF. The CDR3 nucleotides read TGTGCCAGCAGTCGCGGGGGGAGCTCCTACGAGCAGTACTTC.

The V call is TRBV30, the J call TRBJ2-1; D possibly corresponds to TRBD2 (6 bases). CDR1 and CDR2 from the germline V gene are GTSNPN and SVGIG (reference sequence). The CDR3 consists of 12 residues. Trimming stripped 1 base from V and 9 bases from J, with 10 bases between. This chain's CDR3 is CAWSASVGEQFF. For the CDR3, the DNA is TGTGCCTGGAGTGCTAGCGTTGGTGAGCAGTTCTTC.

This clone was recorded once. CDR3 amino acids: CASRLDRVQPQHF. Written as DNA, the CDR3 is TGTGCCAGCAGGCTGGACAGGGTTCAGCCCCAGCATTTT. J is TRBJ1-5 and V is TRBV2, with 8 bases matching TRBD1. The junction had 4 bases not matched to a gene; V was cut back by 6 bases and J by 6 bases. The germline CDR1 and CDR2 sequences are SNHLY and FYNNEI. This CDR3 contains 13 residues. Full variable domain (rest looked up from reference TRBV2 and TRBJ1-5): EPEVTQTPSHQVTQMGQEVILRCVPISNHLYFYWYRQILGQKVEFLVSFYNNEISEKSEIFDDQFSVERPDGSNFTLKIRSTKLEDSAMYFCASRLDRVQPQHFGDGTRLSIL.

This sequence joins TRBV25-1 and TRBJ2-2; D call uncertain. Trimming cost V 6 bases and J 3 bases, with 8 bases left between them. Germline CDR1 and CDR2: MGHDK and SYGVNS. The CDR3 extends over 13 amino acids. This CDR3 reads CASSNYYTGELFF. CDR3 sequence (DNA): TGTGCCAGCAGCAACTATTACACCGGGGAGCTGTTTTTT.

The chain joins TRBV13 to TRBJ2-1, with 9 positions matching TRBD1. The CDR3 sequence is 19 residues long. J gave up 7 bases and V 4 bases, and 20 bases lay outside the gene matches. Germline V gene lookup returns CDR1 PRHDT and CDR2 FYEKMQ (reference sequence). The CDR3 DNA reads TGTGCCAGCAGCTCAGGGACAGGGACGGCCGGGGACTGGAATAATGAGCAGTTCTTC. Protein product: CASSSGTGTAGDWNNEQFF. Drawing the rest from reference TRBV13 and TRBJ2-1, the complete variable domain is AAGVIQSPRHLIKEKRETATLKCYPIPRHDTVYWYQQGPGQDPQFLISFYEKMQSDKGSIPDRFSAQQFSDYHSELNMSSLELGDSALYFCASSSGTGTAGDWNNEQFFGPGTRLTVL.